This T cell receptor (beta chain) stems from a study of T cell repertoires and HLA-DP antigens. Whole-study context: One stimulator alloantigen differed from self by one groove amino acid; the other by ten. Average DNA input: approximately 230 ng for CD137+CD4+ sorts, around 1.3 ug pre-culture.

The PCR primers covered 54 TRBV and 13 TRBJ segments. Produced via immunoSEQ multiplex PCR; TCRdb's table is partial and in-frame only. Here the sample spans approximately 100,000 clones, around 86% being singletons. Germline values: CDR1 SGHRS, CDR2 YFSETQ. The CDR3 consists of 16 residues. Trimming cost V 4 bases and J 0 bases, with 15 bases left between them. This clone was picked up many times. Antigen unknown. The clonotype comes from a man aged 45-60 years in good health and CMV-seronegative. Sequencing was done on a sample of CD4+ T cells from PBMCs. The V and J genes are TRBV5-1 and TRBJ2-3, with D hard to call. CDR3 sequence: CASSRDVGSSTDTQYF. DNA for the CDR3: TGCGCCAGCAGCCGAGACGTCGGTTCTAGCACAGATACGCAGTATTTT.